The 27 T cell receptor beta chains presented below share a single source sample, sequenced in a study of cytomegalovirus exposure and HLA in healthy donors. The PCR had 60 Vbeta and 13 Jbeta primers. The data were produced by immunoSEQ multiplex PCR, yet TCRdb's version contains in-frame clones alone and is incomplete. Of 150,000 to 200,000 clones listed, more than 80% are singletons. Sequencing was performed on PBMCs. Receptors were obtained from a man between 18 and 35 years old in good health and CMV-seronegative.

The V and J genes are TRBV10-3 and TRBJ1-1; D gene unclear. The V end was cut by 4 bases, the J end by 3 bases, with 12 bases between. Germline CDR1 is ENHRY and CDR2 is SYGVKD. CDR3 length: 14 residues. The CDR3 here is CAISVGGLDTEAFF. CDR3 DNA: TGTGCCATCAGTGTGGGAGGCTTGGACACTGAAGCTTTCTTT.

The chain combines TRBV28 with TRBJ2-7, with D maybe TRBD2 (5 bases). The CDR3 is 14 residues long. The germline V and J ends were trimmed by 5 bases and 3 bases, with 14 bases remaining between them. Germline lookup yields CDR1 MDHEN and CDR2 SYDVKM. In DNA, the CDR3 is TGTGCCAGCAGTCCCGCGGGCCCAGGCTACGAGCAGTACTTC. This encodes CASSPAGPGYEQYF.

A note on this clone: Its ends do not fully match the called genes, so a read error is possible. The chain uses TRBV14 and TRBJ2-1, with 9 positions matching TRBD2. Germline CDR1 reads SGHDN; CDR2 reads FVKESK. This CDR3 is 14 amino acids long. The CDR3 is CASSQFGRGGRPVF. As DNA, the CDR3 is TGTGCCAGCAGCCAGTTCGGGCGGGGGGGCCGTCCGGTCTTC.

J is TRBJ1-6 and V is TRBV12-5, with D unresolved. This CDR3 contains 17 residues. The V and J ends lost 3 bases and 0 bases respectively, with 12 bases between them. CDR1 is LGHNT and CDR2 is FRNRAP in the germline V gene. The CDR3 loop reads CASGFDIKSSYNSPLHF. In nucleotides, the CDR3 is TGTGCTAGTGGTTTCGATATAAAGAGCTCCTATAATTCACCCCTCCACTTT.

This chain connects TRBV7-3 to TRBJ2-1; D unresolved. The CDR3 loop spans 13 amino acids. Trimming took 5 bases from V and 7 from J, leaving 12 bases between them. Per the germline V gene, CDR1 is SGHTA and CDR2 is FQGTGA. The CDR3, as DNA: TGTGCCAGCAGCCCCCTCAACGGGAATGAGCAGTTCTTC. Translated, it gives CASSPLNGNEQFF.

The chain has TRBV6-1 and TRBJ2-5; 8 nucleotides match TRBD1. Near its end, the DNA agrees better with TRBJ2-7, so the J call may be wrong. CDR1 and CDR2 (germline): MNHNS, SASEGT. The CDR3 is made up of 15 amino acids. The CDR3 sequence: CASRAGTGAVYEQYF. The CDR3 DNA is TGTGCCAGCAGGGCCGGGACAGGAGCAGTCTACGAGCAGTACTTC.

This chain uses TRBV18 with TRBJ1-4; TRBD1 agrees at 7 bases. Germline CDR1 is KGHSH and CDR2 is LQKENI. The junction had 9 bases not matched to a gene; V was cut back by 4 bases and J by 7 bases. The CDR3 runs 15 residues. CDR3 bases: TGTGCCAGCTCACTCTCGACAGGGAACGGTGAAAAACTGTTTTTT. Protein: CASSLSTGNGEKLFF.

The rearrangement uses TRBV5-1 and TRBJ2-1, with 10 nucleotides matching TRBD2. In germline, CDR1 is SGHRS, CDR2 YFSETQ. The CDR3 is made up of 14 amino acids. J lost 9 bases, V lost 7 bases, and 10 bases had no gene match. This CDR3 is CASGRLAGDIEQFF. The CDR3 nucleotides read TGCGCCAGCGGTAGGCTAGCGGGAGATATTGAGCAGTTCTTC. The complete variable domain, with remaining parts taken from reference TRBV5-1 and TRBJ2-1, reads KAGVTQTPRYLIKTRGQQVTLSCSPISGHRSVSWYQQTPGQGLQFLFEYFSETQRNKGNFPGRFSGRQFSNSRSEMNVSTLELGDSALYLCASGRLAGDIEQFFGPGTRLTVL.

CDR3 nucleotide sequence: TGTGCCAGCACCCCAGAGGCAACGGTCGAGCAGTACTTC. Its protein is CASTPEATVEQYF. The rearrangement links TRBV7-9 to TRBJ2-5, with D unresolved. The J call is doubtful: the DNA matches TRBJ2-7 better. The germline gives CDR1 SEHNR, CDR2 FQNEAQ (reference sequence). The CDR3 covers 13 residues.

The V and J genes are TRBV9 and TRBJ2-3, with TRBD2 as a possible D gene (5 bases). Between the trimmed V and J ends, which lost 6 bases and 4 bases, there was a span of 18 bases. Germline V gives CDR1 SGDLS, CDR2 YYNGEE. CDR3 length: 15 amino acids. CDR3 loop: CASTNTGSSPDTQYF. CDR3 in DNA: TGTGCCAGCACCAATACCGGTTCTAGCCCAGATACGCAGTATTTT.

The rearrangement uses TRBV5-6 and TRBJ1-6, with D perhaps TRBD1 (5 bases). Looked up from germline, CDR1 is SGHDT and CDR2 is YYEEEE. The CDR3 sequence is 14 residues long. The V end was cut by 0 bases, the J end by 6 bases, with 7 bases between. The CDR3 nucleotides are TGTGCCAGCAGCTTGGGACAGTTTAATTCACCCCTCCACTTT. Its translation is CASSLGQFNSPLHF.

The chain recombines TRBV11-2 with TRBJ1-1; D uncertain. This CDR3 comprises 13 residues. Trimming stripped 5 bases from V and 6 bases from J, with 13 bases between. The germline CDR1 and CDR2 sequences are SGHAT and FQNNGV. CDR3 loop: CASSHLSIPEAFF. In nucleotides, the CDR3 is TGTGCCAGCAGCCACCTTTCTATTCCTGAAGCTTTCTTT.

This clone was recorded only once. This rearrangement joins TRBV5-4 to TRBJ1-2, with D possibly matching TRBD1 (5 bases). This CDR3 is built from 14 residues. The germline V and J ends were trimmed by 5 bases and 4 bases, with 15 bases remaining between them. Germline V gene data show CDR1 as SGHNT and CDR2 as YYREEE (reference sequence). The CDR3 reads CASRGEETGYGYTF. CDR3 nucleotide sequence: TGTGCCAGCAGGGGGGAGGAGACGGGCTATGGCTACACCTTC.

V usage is TRBV6-6 and J usage is TRBJ2-7; TRBD1 aligns across 7 bases. Germline V gene data show CDR1 as MNHNY and CDR2 as SVGAGI (reference sequence). The J segment lost 2 bases and the V segment lost 7 bases, leaving 8 bases of the junction unmatched. The CDR3 covers 14 residues. CDR3 in DNA: TGTGCCAGCACCAAAGGGACAGCAGCCTACGAGCAGTACTTC. It specifies CASTKGTAAYEQYF.

The chain recombines TRBV4-2 with TRBJ2-1; TRBD2 agrees at 7 bases. Germline CDR1 reads LGHNA; CDR2 reads YNFKEQ. CDR3 length equals 15 residues. Losses at the gene ends were 1 base for V and 7 bases for J; bases not matched to a gene: 7. CDR3: CASSQGVGGDNEQFF. The DNA for the CDR3 is TGTGCCAGCAGCCAAGGCGTGGGAGGGGATAATGAGCAGTTCTTC.

This clone showed up just once. This chain connects TRBV5-1 to TRBJ1-2; 7 nucleotides agree with TRBD1. The CDR3 extends over 15 amino acids. The J segment lost 3 bases and the V segment lost 4 bases, leaving 9 bases of the junction unmatched. Germline CDR1 SGHRS, CDR2 YFSETQ. The chain's CDR3 is CASSQTGMDDYGYTF. The CDR3 DNA reads TGCGCCAGCAGCCAGACAGGGATGGATGACTATGGCTACACCTTC.

This clone was seen only once. The chain combines TRBV7-3 with TRBJ2-1; the match to TRBD1 covers 10 bases. V dropped 3 bases and J dropped 7; count of bases not matched to a gene: 3. The V gene's germline CDR1 is SGHTA and CDR2 FQGTGA. There are 14 residues in the CDR3. Here the CDR3 DNA reads TGTGCCAGCAGCTTTCGGACAGGGGGAAATGAGCAGTTCTTC. Its translation: CASSFRTGGNEQFF. Together with reference TRBV7-3 and TRBJ2-1, the CDR3 gives the full variable domain: GAGVSQTPSNKVTEKGKYVELRCDPISGHTALYWYRQSLGQGPEFLIYFQGTGAADDSGLPNDRFFAVRPEGSVSTLKIQRTERGDSAVYLCASSFRTGGNEQFFGPGTRLTVL.

The chain recombines TRBV7-8 with TRBJ1-5, with D uncertain. The germline V and J ends were trimmed by 2 bases and 7 bases, with 15 bases remaining between them. The CDR3 totals 15 residues. Looked up from germline, CDR1 is SGHVS and CDR2 is FQNEAQ. The CDR3 DNA is TGTGCCAGCAGCTTAACCCCATCCCCGGGGCAGCCCCAGCATTTT. It codes for CASSLTPSPGQPQHF.

The chain combines TRBV7-9 with TRBJ1-2; the match to TRBD1 covers 7 bases. The CDR3 covers 12 residues. Germline V gives CDR1 SEHNR, CDR2 FQNEAQ (reference sequence). After removal of 7 bases from V and 8 bases from J, the junction contained 7 bases not matched to a gene. DNA for the CDR3: TGTGCCAGCACGAGGGGGCGGAGAGGCTACACCTTC. Its protein is CASTRGRRGYTF.

V gene TRBV6-5 combines with J gene TRBJ2-1, with unresolved D. Looked up from germline, CDR1 is MNHEY and CDR2 is SVGAGI. V gave up 2 bases and J gave up 6 bases, with 14 bases separating them. The CDR3 spans 15 residues. This chain's CDR3 is CASSYAHLISNEQFF. CDR3 in DNA: TGTGCCAGCAGTTACGCCCACTTAATCTCCAATGAGCAGTTCTTC.

About this clone: The junction does not match germline at one end; this may be a read error. The chain links TRBV7-9 to TRBJ2-7, with D possibly TRBD1 on 6 matching bases. CDR1 and CDR2 from the germline V gene are SEHNR and FQNEAQ (reference sequence). The CDR3 contains 16 residues. The CDR3 coding sequence is TGTTCCAGCAGCAAAGGAGAAGGGGGAACCCTCTACGAGCAGTACTTC. Translated, it gives CSSSKGEGGTLYEQYF.

The chain uses TRBV7-9 and TRBJ1-6; D is undetermined. V shed 8 bases and J shed 0 bases, with 8 bases lying between them. Germline CDR1 and CDR2: SEHNR and FQNEAQ (reference sequence). The CDR3 is 14 amino acids. CDR3 protein: CASLESSYNSPLHF. Written as DNA, the CDR3 is TGTGCCAGCCTTGAGAGCTCCTATAATTCACCCCTCCACTTT.

This clone was counted a single time. This rearrangement joins TRBV6-1 to TRBJ2-3; TRBD2 matches 8 bases. This CDR3 comprises 15 residues. In germline, CDR1 is MNHNS, CDR2 SASEGT. J was trimmed by 2 bases and V by 3 bases; bases with no gene match: 4. In DNA, the CDR3 is TGTGCCAGCAGTGACCCAGCGGGGGTCACAGATACGCAGTATTTT. It codes for CASSDPAGVTDTQYF.

This chain links TRBV11-2 with TRBJ2-5, with 11 bases that match TRBD1. The CDR3 loop spans 15 amino acids. The J segment lost 5 bases and the V segment lost 5 bases, leaving 7 bases of the junction unmatched. Germline CDR1 and CDR2: SGHAT and FQNNGV. DNA of the CDR3: TGTGCCAGCAGCCCGGGACAGGGGGGAAGCGAGACCCAGTACTTC. Protein product: CASSPGQGGSETQYF.

This clone was detected only once. The V and J genes are TRBV2 and TRBJ2-3; 15 bases map to TRBD2. Germline V gives CDR1 SNHLY, CDR2 FYNNEI. V lost 5 bases and J lost 0; bases outside the gene matches: 12. The CDR3 runs to 20 residues. CDR3 sequence: CASSSPGLAGGRVSTDTQYF. As DNA, the CDR3 is TGTGCCAGCAGTAGCCCGGGACTAGCGGGGGGAAGGGTTAGCACAGATACGCAGTATTTT.

The V call is TRBV6-5, the J call TRBJ2-7; 9 positions match TRBD2. The length of the CDR3 is 16 residues. The germline gives CDR1 MNHEY, CDR2 SVGAGI. V dropped 4 bases and J dropped 2; count of bases not matched to a gene: 9. CDR3 amino acids: CASSSVASGTTYEQYF. CDR3 nucleotides: TGTGCCAGCAGTTCTGTGGCTAGCGGGACTACCTACGAGCAGTACTTC.

The chain recombines TRBV6-6 with TRBJ2-2; 7 bases are a match to TRBD1. This CDR3 region has 15 residues. V gave up 6 bases and J gave up 6 bases; unmatched junction bases: 10. Per germline, CDR1 MNHNY and CDR2 SVGAGI (reference sequence). CDR3 loop: CASSSTGLTAGELFF. CDR3 nucleotide sequence: TGTGCCAGCAGCTCGACAGGGCTAACGGCCGGGGAGCTGTTTTTT.